The 24 T cell receptor beta chains listed next were all sequenced from one sample in a study of blood T cell repertoires in COVID-19. Profiling relied on immunoSEQ multiplex PCR, and the TCRdb table lists in-frame clones only, not all of them. Of about 170,000 clones listed, about 86% are singletons. The source material was peripheral blood. The receptors here all came from a man aged 45-65 years with active or convalescent COVID-19.

This clone appeared once. The chain employs TRBV5-1 and TRBJ1-4, with 9 positions matching TRBD1. Per germline, CDR1 SGHRS and CDR2 YFSETQ. J was trimmed by 6 bases and V by 0 bases; bases with no gene match: 6. The CDR3 runs to 16 residues. Written as DNA, the CDR3 is TGCGCCAGCAGCTTGGGTACCCGACAGGGGGATGAAAAACTGTTTTTT. Its translation: CASSLGTRQGDEKLFF.

The chain couples TRBV10-3 to TRBJ2-5, with D possibly being TRBD1 (6 bases). The CDR3 is 16 amino acids. The V and J ends lost 5 bases and 2 bases respectively, with 18 bases between them. The germline V gene encodes CDR1 ENHRY and CDR2 SYGVKD. The CDR3 DNA reads TGTGCCATCAGTCCCGTTATTGGACAGAGACAAGAGACCCAGTACTTC. Its translation: CAISPVIGQRQETQYF.

Here the CDR3 DNA reads TGTGCCAGCAGTCCCCAGGGAGGTCAGCCCCAGCATTTT. It translates to CASSPQGGQPQHF. The chain recombines TRBV6-4 with TRBJ1-5; D possibly corresponds to TRBD1 (5 bases). CDR1 and CDR2 (germline): MRHNA, SNTAGT. V lost 5 bases to trimming and J lost 6 bases, with 11 bases between them. The CDR3 has 13 residues.

V is TRBV5-4 and J is TRBJ1-6; D is perhaps TRBD1 (6 bases). Germline loops: CDR1 SGHNT, CDR2 YYREEE (reference sequence). Trimming took 3 bases from V and 10 from J, leaving 17 bases between them. The CDR3 runs to 15 residues. The CDR3 loop reads CASSSRTLRGSPLHF. DNA for the CDR3: TGTGCCAGCAGCTCACGAACCCTCAGGGGATCACCCCTCCACTTT.

The chain is built from TRBV7-9 and TRBJ1-1; 10 bases agree with TRBD1. The CDR3 runs 15 residues. Losses at the gene ends were 2 bases for V and 4 bases for J; bases not matched to a gene: 4. Germline-derived CDR1 and CDR2 are SEHNR and FQNEAQ (reference sequence). The CDR3 loop reads CASSLTRTGGTEAFF. The CDR3 DNA reads TGTGCCAGCAGCTTAACGAGGACAGGGGGCACTGAAGCTTTCTTT.

V and J are TRBV9 and TRBJ2-2, with 9 bases that match TRBD2. From germline, CDR1 is SGDLS and CDR2 YYNGEE. Losses at the gene ends were 0 bases for V and 1 base for J; bases not matched to a gene: 1. The CDR3 runs to 16 residues. CDR3 sequence reads: CASSVDSGGNTGELFF. In nucleotides, the CDR3 is TGTGCCAGCAGCGTAGATAGCGGGGGGAACACCGGGGAGCTGTTTTTT.

There are a few counts of this clone. The V and J genes are TRBV4-1 and TRBJ1-1; D is ambiguous. V shed 4 bases and J shed 7 bases, with 13 bases lying between them. Germline CDR1 reads MGHRA; CDR2 reads YSYEKL. CDR3 length: 13 amino acids. CDR3 nucleotide sequence: TGCGCCAGCAGCCCTAAAGCCGGGGTTGAAGCTTTCTTT. This sequence encodes CASSPKAGVEAFF.

The chain couples TRBV7-2 to TRBJ2-2; a weak D match, TRBD1 (5 bases). Trimming cost V 2 bases and J 7 bases, with 14 bases left between them. CDR3 length: 15 amino acids. Germline CDR1 is SGHTA and CDR2 is FQGNSA. The CDR3 DNA follows: TGTGCCAGCAGCTTATGGGGCTCACGGAGCGGGGAGCTGTTTTTT. Translation gives CASSLWGSRSGELFF.

The rearrangement links TRBV7-2 to TRBJ2-5, with D perhaps matching TRBD2 (7 bases). In germline, CDR1 is SGHTA, CDR2 FQGNSA. This CDR3 contains 20 residues. The V gene lost 0 bases and the J gene lost 0 bases, with 23 bases spanning the gap. Here the CDR3 reads CASSLATRGGSGGYQETQYF. CDR3 DNA sequence: TGTGCCAGCAGCTTAGCGACCAGGGGTGGCTCGGGGGGCTACCAAGAGACCCAGTACTTC.

The chain recombines TRBV27 with TRBJ2-7, with a weak D call TRBD2 (6 bases). Looked up from germline, CDR1 is MNHEY and CDR2 is SMNVEV (reference sequence). The CDR3 spans 14 residues. The V gene lost 5 bases and the J gene lost 0 bases, with 11 bases spanning the gap. The CDR3 region is CASSDSGPSYEQYF. The CDR3 nucleotides are TGTGCCAGCAGTGATAGCGGTCCCTCCTACGAGCAGTACTTC.

This clone was seen only a few times. V usage is TRBV24-1 and J usage is TRBJ1-5, with D possibly being TRBD1 (5 bases). CDR1 KGHDR and CDR2 SFDVKD come from the germline V gene. The CDR3 is 17 residues long. V lost 4 bases and J 5 bases, leaving 20 bases between the germline ends. CDR3 region: CATSDPSAGRGDQPQHF. The CDR3 DNA reads TGTGCCACCAGTGACCCCTCGGCGGGCCGGGGGGATCAGCCCCAGCATTTT.

This rearrangement joins TRBV4-3 to TRBJ1-6; D is undetermined. The CDR3 covers 15 residues. In germline, CDR1 is LGHNA, CDR2 YSLEER. Trimming left V 0 bases short and J 5 bases short, with 8 bases between. CDR3 in amino acids: CASSQDPRDNSPLHF. Written as DNA, the CDR3 is TGCGCCAGCAGCCAAGATCCCCGGGATAATTCACCCCTCCACTTT.

The V and J genes are TRBV18 and TRBJ1-2; D is possibly TRBD1 (6 bases). Germline CDR1 KGHSH, CDR2 LQKENI. This CDR3 has 16 residues. Trimming left V 1 base short and J 5 bases short, with 17 bases between. The CDR3 DNA reads TGTGCCAGCTCACCACGGCCAGGGGCTGTTGGATATGGCTACACCTTC. The encoded protein is CASSPRPGAVGYGYTF. Complete variable domain (other parts from reference TRBV18 and TRBJ1-2): NAGVMQNPRHLVRRRGQEARLRCSPMKGHSHVYWYRQLPEEGLKFMVYLQKENIIDESGMPKERFSAEFPKEGPSILRIQQVVRGDSAAYFCASSPRPGAVGYGYTFGSGTRLTVV.

The chain combines TRBV7-6 with TRBJ2-7; 10 positions match TRBD2. CDR1 SGHVS and CDR2 FNYEAQ come from the germline V gene. The trim removed 5 bases at V and 6 bases at J, leaving 13 bases unmatched. The CDR3 loop spans 16 amino acids. Written as DNA, the CDR3 is TGTGCCAGCAGCGTAACTAGCGGGGTCCAAAAGGGCGAGCAGTACTTC. Amino acid sequence: CASSVTSGVQKGEQYF.

The chain joins TRBV24-1 to TRBJ2-3; TRBD1 matches at 7 bases. Germline V gene sequence: CDR1 KGHDR, CDR2 SFDVKD. The V gene end was trimmed by 2 bases and the J gene end by 3 bases; junction bases not matched to a gene: 7. The CDR3 spans 16 residues. CDR3 loop: CATSDSRQGGTDTQYF. CDR3 DNA sequence: TGTGCCACCAGTGATTCTAGACAGGGTGGAACAGATACGCAGTATTTT.

This sequence joins TRBV4-1 and TRBJ2-1, with TRBD1 matching over 10 bases. Trimming at V came to 3 bases and at J to 7 bases, leaving 9 bases not matched to a gene. The CDR3 spans 16 residues. CDR1 is MGHRA and CDR2 is YSYEKL in the germline V gene. The CDR3, as DNA: TGCGCCAGCAGCCACGAAGGACAGGGGGGACATAATGAGCAGTTCTTC. Its translation: CASSHEGQGGHNEQFF.

The chain uses TRBV27 and TRBJ1-2, with D possibly matching TRBD1 (5 bases). Trimming left V 6 bases short and J 6 bases short, with 17 bases between. The CDR3 contains 14 residues. The germline V gene encodes CDR1 MNHEY and CDR2 SMNVEV (reference sequence). The CDR3: CASSSRAPNDGYTF. The DNA of the CDR3 is TGTGCCAGCAGCTCCAGGGCACCCAATGATGGCTACACCTTC.

The J gene is TRBJ1-6, the V gene TRBV5-4; no clear D. The CDR3 is 15 residues long. Germline V gene sequence: CDR1 SGHNT, CDR2 YYREEE (reference sequence). The V end lost 1 base, the J end lost 0 bases, and 5 bases lay between the germline ends. CDR3 protein: CASSLRSSYNSPLHF. The CDR3 DNA sequence: TGTGCCAGCAGCTTGCGGAGCTCCTATAATTCACCCCTCCACTTT.

V and J are TRBV18 and TRBJ1-4, with D possibly being TRBD1 (6 bases). The CDR3 is 14 residues long. CDR1 KGHSH and CDR2 LQKENI come from the germline V gene. Between the trimmed V and J ends, which lost 3 bases and 5 bases, there was a span of 10 bases. CDR3 amino acids: CASSPPGTNEKLFF. In nucleotides, the CDR3 is TGTGCCAGCTCACCCCCAGGGACAAATGAAAAACTGTTTTTT.

The chain joins TRBV19 to TRBJ2-1; possibly TRBD2 for D (6 bases). This CDR3 has 15 residues. V lost 5 bases to trimming and J lost 2 bases, with 13 bases between them. From germline, CDR1 is LNHDA and CDR2 SQIVND (reference sequence). The CDR3 sequence is CASSLMEGPYNEQFF. CDR3 DNA: TGTGCCAGTAGTCTAATGGAGGGCCCCTACAATGAGCAGTTCTTC. Full variable domain (remainder filled in from reference TRBV19 and TRBJ2-1): DGGITQSPKYLFRKEGQNVTLSCEQNLNHDAMYWYRQDPGQGLRLIYYSQIVNDFQKGDIAEGYSVSREKKESFPLTVTSAQKNPTAFYLCASSLMEGPYNEQFFGPGTRLTVL.

V usage is TRBV25-1 and J usage is TRBJ1-5, with TRBD1 matching 7 bases. From germline, CDR1 is MGHDK and CDR2 SYGVNS. V was clipped by 4 bases and J by 6 bases; unmatched bases: 6. The CDR3 spans 14 residues. The CDR3 loop is CASSGKRGLQPQHF. CDR3 DNA sequence: TGTGCCAGCAGTGGTAAAAGGGGGCTTCAGCCCCAGCATTTT.

The chain combines TRBV6-6 with TRBJ1-1; TRBD1 is a possible D gene (5 bases). The CDR3 extends over 13 amino acids. Between the trimmed V and J ends, which lost 7 bases and 2 bases, there was a span of 11 bases. Germline CDR1 MNHNY, CDR2 SVGAGI (reference sequence). CDR3 DNA sequence: TGTGCCAGCACCACAGGATACAACACTGAAGCTTTCTTT. Residues: CASTTGYNTEAFF.

The V call is TRBV6-1, the J call TRBJ2-7; D perhaps matches TRBD1 (6 bases). CDR1 and CDR2 (germline): MNHNS, SASEGT. The CDR3 is 13 amino acids. V shed 2 bases and J shed 9 bases, with 14 bases lying between them. This CDR3 is CASSEYRGGRQYF. The DNA for the CDR3 is TGTGCCAGCAGTGAATATAGAGGGGGTCGGCAGTACTTC.

The count of this clone is one. The chain has TRBV25-1 and TRBJ1-2; D is uncertain. CDR1 is MGHDK, CDR2 SYGVNS, per germline. The CDR3 is 14 residues long. Trimming removed 4 bases at V and 7 bases at J, with 16 bases between. CDR3 in DNA: TGTGCCAGCAGTGCTCTGATGGCGGCGGGTGGCTACACCTTC. It translates to CASSALMAAGGYTF.